The entry below describes one T cell receptor (beta chain). Its target is not known. The sample belongs to a study of T cells after yellow fever vaccination. Study outcomes and limitations: A minor fraction of clonotypes spanned both CD4 and CD8 compartments.

TCR cDNA was made by 5'RACE template switching, adding a universal primer site and UMIs. TCRdb re-called the 5' RACE reads with MiXCR, one entry per CDR3 protein. The repertoire consists of approximately 510,000 distinct CDR3 sequences, with 21% occurring once and the leading ten covering about a sixth. The V gene's germline CDR1 is SQVTM and CDR2 ANQGSEA. This CDR3 comprises 13 residues. V gave up 3 bases and J gave up 8 bases; unmatched junction bases: 4. V and J are TRBV29-1 and TRBJ1-2; 12 bases are a match to TRBD1. The source is a man aged 18-30 years who received the YFV17D yellow fever vaccine. This specimen consisted of PBMCs, obtained less than 25 days after the first yellow fever vaccination. CDR3 coding DNA: TGCAGCGTTGATGGGACAGGGGGCCCCGGCTACACCTTC. Protein sequence: CSVDGTGGPGYTF.